The 3 T cell receptor beta chains presented below share a single source sample, sequenced in a study of shared clonotypes between healthy human individuals. Data came from immunoSEQ multiplex PCR; TCRdb stores just in-frame clones and leaves some out. The sample has over 150,000 clones; 66% are singletons. The source material was memory CD4+ T cells sorted from blood. Subset denoted: CD45RA-negative fraction. Receptors originate from a man younger than 40 in good health.

V and J are TRBV11-3 and TRBJ2-2; 7 bases map to TRBD1. CDR1 and CDR2 from the germline V gene are SGHNT and YENEEA. The V segment lost 5 bases and the J segment 5 bases; nucleotides outside the gene matches: 5. The CDR3 is made up of 14 amino acids. As DNA, the CDR3 is TGTGCCAGCAGCCTCGGGACAGCAACCGGGGAGCTGTTTTTT. Amino acid sequence: CASSLGTATGELFF.

This chain joins TRBV6-5 and TRBJ2-3; possibly TRBD1 or TRBD2 for D (5 bases each). This CDR3 is built from 14 residues. Germline-derived CDR1 and CDR2 are MNHEY and SVGAGI. Trimming cost V 2 bases and J 7 bases, with 13 bases left between them. The CDR3 region has the DNA TGTGCCAGCAGTTACCGGGACCCTGCAAATACGCAGTATTTT. It yields the protein CASSYRDPANTQYF.

The chain has TRBV11-3 and TRBJ2-2; a possible D gene is TRBD1 (6 bases). This CDR3 spans 13 amino acids. Trimming removed 5 bases at V and 7 bases at J, with 11 bases between. Germline loops: CDR1 SGHNT, CDR2 YENEEA. The CDR3 DNA sequence: TGTGCCAGCAGCACCAGACAGGACGGGGAGCTGTTTTTT. Protein sequence: CASSTRQDGELFF.